The rows below give T cell receptor beta chains drawn from one sample of a study of long-term antiretroviral therapy in people with HIV. Here immunoSEQ multiplex PCR was the method, and the copy in TCRdb shows in-frame clones only, minus some. The sample lists 35,000 or so clones; roughly 94% were seen once. The sample in question was unsorted PBMCs, obtained 4.1 years after starting antiretroviral therapy. The receptors here all came from a woman in her fifties or sixties with HIV. Both conserved end residues are part of each CDR3. The order of the fields is V gene, J gene, CDR3 length, D gene, clone size, CDR3 DNA, CDR3 protein. The D gene is left open where the match is weak. Size is stated for part of the rows, as once, few or many counts, or as a class when the clone is expanded.

TRBV4-3,TRBJ2-1,17,TRBD2,NA,TGCGCCAGCAGCCAGCAACTAGCGGGGCGTTCCTACAATGAGCAGTTCTTC,CASSQQLAGRSYNEQFF
TRBV19,TRBJ1-2,13,NA,once,TGTGCCAGTAGTACCAACAGGGATCGTGGCTACACCTTC,CASSTNRDRGYTF
TRBV6-6,TRBJ1-2,15,TRBD1,NA,TGTGCCAGCAGTTATACCGGGACAGGCGTCGGGGGCTACACCTTC,CASSYTGTGVGGYTF
TRBV4-1,TRBJ2-5,14,TRBD1,NA,TGCGCCAGCAGCCCCGGCAGGGGGCAGGAGACCCAGTACTTC,CASSPGRGQETQYF
TRBV7-9,TRBJ2-3,19,TRBD2,NA,TGTGCCAGCAGCCTACGTTACCACGGGACTAGCGGGGGAGGGGATACGCAGTATTTT,CASSLRYHGTSGGGDTQYF
TRBV9,TRBJ2-2,13,NA,NA,TGTGCCAGCAGCGTAGCTTTCACCGGGGAGCTGTTTTTT,CASSVAFTGELFF
TRBV18,TRBJ2-3,15,NA,NA,TGTGCCAGCTCACCACCGAGACCATCGGCAGATACGCAGTATTTT,CASSPPRPSADTQYF
TRBV6-5,TRBJ1-1,16,TRBD1,NA,TGTGCCAGCAGGTACGGGACAGGGTTAGGGAACACTGAAGCTTTCTTT,CASRYGTGLGNTEAFF
TRBV28,TRBJ1-2,13,NA,NA,TGTGCCAGCAGTTTAAGGGGCGCGGATGGCTACACCTTC,CASSLRGADGYTF
TRBV7-6,TRBJ2-1,19,NA,NA,TGTGCCAGCAGCTTTTTACTGTCCCTGGGACACAACTTGTCCAATGAGCAGTTCTTC,CASSFLLSLGHNLSNEQFF